The present T cell receptor (beta chain) was sequenced within a study of T cell responses to AZD1222 COVID-19 vaccine. Study information: Second-dose intervals of approximately 4 or approximately 12 weeks were pooled. Study findings and constraints: Spike-specific TCR breadth and depth grew following two AZD1222 doses. Clonal diversity was possibly underestimated, and the donors were mostly white British, with more females. Spike regions recognized by vaccine-associated CD4 TCRs spanned the protein, led by 160-218 and 743-854.

Measured with immunoSEQ multiplex PCR; TCRdb has only the in-frame clones, and not every one. The sample has about 110,000 clones, roughly 87% seen once. The CDR3 is 13 residues long. Between the trimmed V and J ends, which lost 0 bases and 2 bases, there was a span of 7 bases. The germline V gene has CDR1 GTSNPN and CDR2 SVGIG (reference sequence). Notes on this clone: Its matching antigen is unknown.

The material was peripheral blood, obtained on day 0 of AZD1222 vaccination. V usage is TRBV30 and J usage is TRBJ2-5; D gene unclear. This TCR was recovered from an adult in good health. For the CDR3, the DNA is TGTGCCTGGAGTGTTATGGTTCAAGAGACCCAGTACTTC. Translating gives CAWSVMVQETQYF.